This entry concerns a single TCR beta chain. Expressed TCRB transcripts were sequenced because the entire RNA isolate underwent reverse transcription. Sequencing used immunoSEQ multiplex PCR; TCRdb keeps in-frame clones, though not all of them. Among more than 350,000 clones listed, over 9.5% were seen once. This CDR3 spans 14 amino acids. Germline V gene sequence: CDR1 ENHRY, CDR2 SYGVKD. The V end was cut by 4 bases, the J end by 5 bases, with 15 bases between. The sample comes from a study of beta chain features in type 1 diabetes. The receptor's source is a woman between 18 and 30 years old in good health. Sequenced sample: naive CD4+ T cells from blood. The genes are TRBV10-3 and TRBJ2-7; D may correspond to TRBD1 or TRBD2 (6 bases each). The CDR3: CAISGSGAQDEQYF. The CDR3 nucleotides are TGTGCCATCAGTGGTTCGGGGGCGCAGGACGAGCAGTACTTC.